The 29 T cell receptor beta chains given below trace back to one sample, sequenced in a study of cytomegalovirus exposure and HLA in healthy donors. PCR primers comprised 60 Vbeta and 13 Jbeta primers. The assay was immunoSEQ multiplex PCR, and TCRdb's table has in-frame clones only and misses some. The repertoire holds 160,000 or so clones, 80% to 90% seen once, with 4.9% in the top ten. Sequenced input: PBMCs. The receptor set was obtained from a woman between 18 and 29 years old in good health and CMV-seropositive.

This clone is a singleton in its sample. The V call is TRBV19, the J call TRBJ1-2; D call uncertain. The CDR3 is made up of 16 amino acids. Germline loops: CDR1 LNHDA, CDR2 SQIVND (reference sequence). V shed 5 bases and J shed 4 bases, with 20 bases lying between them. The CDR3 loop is CASSVRRMEESYGYTF. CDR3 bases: TGTGCCAGTAGTGTCCGACGGATGGAGGAGAGCTATGGCTACACCTTC.

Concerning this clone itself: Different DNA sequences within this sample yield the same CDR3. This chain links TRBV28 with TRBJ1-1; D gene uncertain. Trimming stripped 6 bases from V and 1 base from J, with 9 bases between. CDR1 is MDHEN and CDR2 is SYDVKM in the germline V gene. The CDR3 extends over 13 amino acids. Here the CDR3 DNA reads TGTGCCAGCAGGGAGGGCTGGAACACTGAAGCTTTCTTT. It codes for CASREGWNTEAFF.

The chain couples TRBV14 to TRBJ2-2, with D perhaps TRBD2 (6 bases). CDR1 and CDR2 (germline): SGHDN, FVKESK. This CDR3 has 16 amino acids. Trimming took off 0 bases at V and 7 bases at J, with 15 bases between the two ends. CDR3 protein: CASSQEVAAPGGELFF. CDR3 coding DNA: TGTGCCAGCAGCCAAGAAGTAGCGGCCCCCGGCGGGGAGCTGTTTTTT.

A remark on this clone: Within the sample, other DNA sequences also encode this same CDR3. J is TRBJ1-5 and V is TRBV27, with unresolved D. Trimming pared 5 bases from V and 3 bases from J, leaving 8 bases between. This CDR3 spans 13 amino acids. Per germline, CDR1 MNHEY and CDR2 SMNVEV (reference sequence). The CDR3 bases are TGTGCCAGCAGTGGGCAGGTCAATCAGCCCCAGCATTTT. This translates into CASSGQVNQPQHF.

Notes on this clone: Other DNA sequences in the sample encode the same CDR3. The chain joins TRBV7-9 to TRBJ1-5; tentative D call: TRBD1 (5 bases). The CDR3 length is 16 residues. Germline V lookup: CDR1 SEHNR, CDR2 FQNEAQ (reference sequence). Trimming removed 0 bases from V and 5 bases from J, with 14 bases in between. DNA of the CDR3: TGTGCCAGCAGCTTAGCGCAGACCTCAGGGCATCAGCCCCAGCATTTT. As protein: CASSLAQTSGHQPQHF.

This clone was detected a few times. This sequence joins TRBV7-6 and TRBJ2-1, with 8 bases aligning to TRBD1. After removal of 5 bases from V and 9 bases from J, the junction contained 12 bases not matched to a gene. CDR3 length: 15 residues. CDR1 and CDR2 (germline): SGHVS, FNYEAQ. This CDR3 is CASSDRQGFGVEQFF. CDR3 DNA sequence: TGTGCCAGCAGCGACAGACAGGGGTTCGGGGTTGAGCAGTTCTTC.

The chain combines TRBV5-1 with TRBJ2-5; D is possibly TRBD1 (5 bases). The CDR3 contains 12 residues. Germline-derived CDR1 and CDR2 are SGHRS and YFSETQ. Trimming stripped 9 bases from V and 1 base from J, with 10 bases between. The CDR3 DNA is TGCGCCACGACCGACAGCCAAGAGACCCAGTACTTC. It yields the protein CATTDSQETQYF. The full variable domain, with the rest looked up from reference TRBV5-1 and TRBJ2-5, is KAGVTQTPRYLIKTRGQQVTLSCSPISGHRSVSWYQQTPGQGLQFLFEYFSETQRNKGNFPGRFSGRQFSNSRSEMNVSTLELGDSALYLCATTDSQETQYFGPGTRLLVL.

The CDR3 coding sequence is TGTGCCACCAGCAGAGCTCCCATGCGGGACAGGTACACTGAAGCTTTCTTT. Residues: CATSRAPMRDRYTEAFF. The V call is TRBV15, the J call TRBJ1-1, with 8 nucleotides matching TRBD1. V shed 1 base, J shed 3 bases, and the junction held 10 bases outside the gene matches. The CDR3 sequence is 17 residues long. The germline gives CDR1 LNHNV, CDR2 YYDKDF (reference sequence).

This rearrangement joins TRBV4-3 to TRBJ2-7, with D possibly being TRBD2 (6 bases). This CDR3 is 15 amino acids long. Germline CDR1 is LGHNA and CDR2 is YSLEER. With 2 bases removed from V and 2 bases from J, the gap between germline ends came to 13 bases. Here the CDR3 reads CASSQRDGEAYEQYF. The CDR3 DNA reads TGCGCCAGCAGCCAAAGGGACGGGGAGGCCTACGAGCAGTACTTC.

CDR3 loop: CASSHPGSRDGPQHF. DNA for the CDR3: TGCGCCAGCAGCCACCCGGGATCTAGGGATGGGCCCCAGCATTTT. This chain links TRBV4-1 with TRBJ1-5; D gene unclear. The CDR3 is 15 residues long. The V and J ends lost 3 bases and 9 bases respectively, with 18 bases between them. Germline loops: CDR1 MGHRA, CDR2 YSYEKL.

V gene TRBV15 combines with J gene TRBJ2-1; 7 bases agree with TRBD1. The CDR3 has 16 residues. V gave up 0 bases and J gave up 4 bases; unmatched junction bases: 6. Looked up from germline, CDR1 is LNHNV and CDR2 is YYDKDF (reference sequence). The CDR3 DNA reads TGTGCCACCAGCAGAGACACCGGGACAGCTTACAATGAGCAGTTCTTC. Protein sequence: CATSRDTGTAYNEQFF.

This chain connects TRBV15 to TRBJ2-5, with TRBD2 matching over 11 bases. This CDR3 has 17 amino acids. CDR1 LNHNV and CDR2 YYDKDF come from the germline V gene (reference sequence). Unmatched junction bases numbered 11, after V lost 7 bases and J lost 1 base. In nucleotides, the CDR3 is TGTGCCACCACAACCGGGCTAGCGGGGGGCAGCCAAGAGACCCAGTACTTC. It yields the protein CATTTGLAGGSQETQYF. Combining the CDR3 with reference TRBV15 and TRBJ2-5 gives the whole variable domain DAMVIQNPRYQVTQFGKPVTLSCSQTLNHNVMYWYQQKSSQAPKLLFHYYDKDFNNEADTPDNFQSRRPNTSFCFLDIRSPGLGDTAMYLCATTTGLAGGSQETQYFGPGTRLLVL.

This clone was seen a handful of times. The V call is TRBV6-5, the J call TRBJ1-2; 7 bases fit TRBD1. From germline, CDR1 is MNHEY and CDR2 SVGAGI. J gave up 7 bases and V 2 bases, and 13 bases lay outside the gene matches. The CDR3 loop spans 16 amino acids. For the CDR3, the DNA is TGTGCCAGCAGTTACAAGGGACCCGACAGGGTTCGTGGCTACACCTTC. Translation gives CASSYKGPDRVRGYTF.

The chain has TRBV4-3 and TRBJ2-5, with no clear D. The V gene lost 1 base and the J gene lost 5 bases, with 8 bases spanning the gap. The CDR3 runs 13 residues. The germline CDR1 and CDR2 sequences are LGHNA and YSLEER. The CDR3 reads CASSQVWRETQYF. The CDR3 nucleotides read TGCGCCAGCAGCCAAGTTTGGCGGGAGACCCAGTACTTC.

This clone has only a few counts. The CDR3 loop is CASSLELDSLYEQYF. CDR3 sequence (DNA): TGTGCCAGCAGCTTAGAACTAGATTCTCTCTACGAGCAGTACTTC. The V gene is TRBV7-6, the J gene TRBJ2-7; D is possibly TRBD2 (5 bases). The CDR3 spans 15 residues. The V end was cut by 1 base, the J end by 3 bases, with 13 bases between. The germline gives CDR1 SGHVS, CDR2 FNYEAQ.

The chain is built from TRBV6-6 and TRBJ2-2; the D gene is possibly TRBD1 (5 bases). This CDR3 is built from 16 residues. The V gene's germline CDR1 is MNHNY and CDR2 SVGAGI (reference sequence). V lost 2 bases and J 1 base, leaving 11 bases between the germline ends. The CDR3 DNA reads TGTGCCAGCAGTTACCCGTGGCAGGGGAACACCGGGGAGCTGTTTTTT. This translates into CASSYPWQGNTGELFF.

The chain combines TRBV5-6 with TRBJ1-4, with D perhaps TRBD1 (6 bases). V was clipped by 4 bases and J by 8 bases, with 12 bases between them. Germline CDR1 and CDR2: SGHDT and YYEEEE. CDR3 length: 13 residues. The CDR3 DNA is TGTGCCAGCAGCCTCTGGGGGGGCGAAAAACTGTTTTTT. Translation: CASSLWGGEKLFF.

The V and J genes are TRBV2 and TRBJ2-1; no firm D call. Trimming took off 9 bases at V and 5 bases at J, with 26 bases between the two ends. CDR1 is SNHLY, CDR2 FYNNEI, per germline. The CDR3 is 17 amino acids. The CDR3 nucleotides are TGTGCCAGAAAAGGAGTCCCGGCCGGTAGTATGAACAATGAGCAGTTCTTC. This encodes CARKGVPAGSMNNEQFF.

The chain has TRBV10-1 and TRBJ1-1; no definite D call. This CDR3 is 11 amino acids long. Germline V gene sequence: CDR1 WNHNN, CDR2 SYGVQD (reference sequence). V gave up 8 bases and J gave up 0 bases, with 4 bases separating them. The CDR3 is CASQMNTEAFF. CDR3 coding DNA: TGCGCCAGCCAGATGAACACTGAAGCTTTCTTT.

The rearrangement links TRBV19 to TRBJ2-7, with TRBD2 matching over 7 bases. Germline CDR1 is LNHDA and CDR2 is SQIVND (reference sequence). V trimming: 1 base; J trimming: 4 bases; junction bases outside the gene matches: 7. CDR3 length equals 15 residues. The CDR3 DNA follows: TGTGCCAGTAGTATAGGGTGGGGAGGGACTTACGAGCAGTACTTC. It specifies CASSIGWGGTYEQYF. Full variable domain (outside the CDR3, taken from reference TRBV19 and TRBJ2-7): DGGITQSPKYLFRKEGQNVTLSCEQNLNHDAMYWYRQDPGQGLRLIYYSQIVNDFQKGDIAEGYSVSREKKESFPLTVTSAQKNPTAFYLCASSIGWGGTYEQYFGPGTRLTVT.

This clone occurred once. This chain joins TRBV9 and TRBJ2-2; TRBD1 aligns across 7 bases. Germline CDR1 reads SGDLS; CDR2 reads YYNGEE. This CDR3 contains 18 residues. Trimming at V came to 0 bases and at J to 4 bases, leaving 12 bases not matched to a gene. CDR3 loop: CASSVGLGGQAGTGELFF. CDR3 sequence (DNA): TGTGCCAGCAGCGTAGGCCTGGGCGGACAGGCGGGCACCGGGGAGCTGTTTTTT.

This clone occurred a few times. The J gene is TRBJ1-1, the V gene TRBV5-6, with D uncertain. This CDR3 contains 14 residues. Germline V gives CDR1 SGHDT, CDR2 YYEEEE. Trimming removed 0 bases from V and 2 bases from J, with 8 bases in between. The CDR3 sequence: CASSLAGGNTEAFF. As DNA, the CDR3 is TGTGCCAGCAGCTTGGCCGGAGGCAACACTGAAGCTTTCTTT.

As DNA, the CDR3 is TGCGCCAGCAGCCAAGTATCATCGGAGAACAATCAGCCCCAGCATTTT. Translating gives CASSQVSSENNQPQHF. V usage is TRBV4-1 and J usage is TRBJ1-5, with unresolved D. The CDR3 totals 16 residues. The germline V gene has CDR1 MGHRA and CDR2 YSYEKL. The V end lost 1 base, the J end lost 3 bases, and 13 bases lay between the germline ends.

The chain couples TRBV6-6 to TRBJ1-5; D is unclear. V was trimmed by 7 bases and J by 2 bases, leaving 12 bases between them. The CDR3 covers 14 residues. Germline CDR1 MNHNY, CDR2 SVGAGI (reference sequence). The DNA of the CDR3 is TGTGCCAGCAAAACTAACATTGGCAATCAGCCCCAGCATTTT. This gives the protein CASKTNIGNQPQHF.

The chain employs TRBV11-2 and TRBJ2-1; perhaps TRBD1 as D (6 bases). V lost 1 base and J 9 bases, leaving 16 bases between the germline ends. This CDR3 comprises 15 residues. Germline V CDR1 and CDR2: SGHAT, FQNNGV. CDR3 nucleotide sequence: TGTGCCAGCAGCTTAGTACAGGGACACTATATTGAGCAGTTCTTC. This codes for CASSLVQGHYIEQFF. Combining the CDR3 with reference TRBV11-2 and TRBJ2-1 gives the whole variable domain EAGVAQSPRYKIIEKRQSVAFWCNPISGHATLYWYQQILGQGPKLLIQFQNNGVVDDSQLPKDRFSAERLKGVDSTLKIQPAKLEDSAVYLCASSLVQGHYIEQFFGPGTRLTVL.

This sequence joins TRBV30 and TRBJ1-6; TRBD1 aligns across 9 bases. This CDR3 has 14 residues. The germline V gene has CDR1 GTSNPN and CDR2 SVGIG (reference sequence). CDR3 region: CAQGQGTYNSPLHF. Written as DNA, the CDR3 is TGTGCTCAAGGACAGGGGACCTATAATTCACCCCTCCACTTT.

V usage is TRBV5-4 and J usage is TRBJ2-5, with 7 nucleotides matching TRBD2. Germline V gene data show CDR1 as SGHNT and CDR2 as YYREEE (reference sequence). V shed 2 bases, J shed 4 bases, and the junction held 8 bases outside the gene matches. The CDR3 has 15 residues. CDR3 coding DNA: TGTGCCAGCAGCTTCGCGGGGGAGCAGGTAGAGACCCAGTACTTC. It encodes CASSFAGEQVETQYF.

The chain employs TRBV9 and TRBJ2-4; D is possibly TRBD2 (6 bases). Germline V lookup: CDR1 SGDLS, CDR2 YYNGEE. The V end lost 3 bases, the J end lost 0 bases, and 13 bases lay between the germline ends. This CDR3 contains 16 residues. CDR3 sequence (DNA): TGTGCCAGCAGCGCCGGGACTGAACTAGCCAAAAACATTCAGTACTTC. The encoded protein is CASSAGTELAKNIQYF.

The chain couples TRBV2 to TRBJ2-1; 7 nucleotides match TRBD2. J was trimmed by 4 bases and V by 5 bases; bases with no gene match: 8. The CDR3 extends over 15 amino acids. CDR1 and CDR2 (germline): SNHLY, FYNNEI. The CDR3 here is CASSRRLAGYNEQFF. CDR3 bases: TGTGCCAGCAGTAGGAGACTAGCAGGGTACAATGAGCAGTTCTTC.